Listed below are T cell receptor beta chains from one sample, sequenced in a study of T-cell reconstitution after alpha-beta-depleted transplantation in children. TCRdb reprocessed the PCR reads with MiXCR, giving one entry per CDR3 protein. The sample carries approximately 130,000 distinct CDR3 sequences, 8% to 10% recorded once. The sequencing here drew on PBMCs, mostly from graft donor cells, taken 180 days after TCRalphabeta/CD19-depleted stem cell transplant. The receptors were sampled from a girl less than two years old who had a stem cell transplant for combined immunodeficiency, so the T cells may come from the graft donor. CDR3s include the opening cysteine and the closing phenylalanine or tryptophan. The order of the fields is J gene, V gene, CDR3 protein.

>TRBJ2-7|TRBV29-1
CSVETGSSYEQYF
>TRBJ2-1|TRBV20-1
CSASVKRGAYNEQFF
>TRBJ2-5|TRBV15
CATSRGGEETQYF
>TRBJ1-5|TRBV20-1
CSARVDRGKPQHF
>TRBJ2-2|TRBV7-8
CASSLTSLPGELFF
>TRBJ2-1|TRBV4-3
CASGRLAGGKSSYNEQFF
>TRBJ2-2|TRBV6-5
CASSYKQLGGELFF
>TRBJ1-5|TRBV20-1
CSASNWLGKLNQPQHF
>TRBJ2-1|TRBV20-1
CSARDRGVLQANEQFF
>TRBJ2-3|TRBV20-1
CSASRQGRNTDTQYF
>TRBJ2-1|TRBV7-2
CASSAPLNEQFF
>TRBJ2-3|TRBV24-1
CATSDWTSRNTQYF
>TRBJ1-4|TRBV12-3/TRBV12-4
CASSFRGLEKLFF
>TRBJ2-7|TRBV10-3
CAISAPDRLSYEQYF
>TRBJ2-1|TRBV5-1
CASSLDRGGRAYNEQFF
>TRBJ2-3|TRBV12-3/TRBV12-4
CASSLGQDSTDTQYF
>TRBJ2-5|TRBV9
CASSADPQGWETQYF
>TRBJ2-4|TRBV5-1
CASSFFWTPDF
>TRBJ2-1|TRBV20-1
CSARGSVGSYNEQFF